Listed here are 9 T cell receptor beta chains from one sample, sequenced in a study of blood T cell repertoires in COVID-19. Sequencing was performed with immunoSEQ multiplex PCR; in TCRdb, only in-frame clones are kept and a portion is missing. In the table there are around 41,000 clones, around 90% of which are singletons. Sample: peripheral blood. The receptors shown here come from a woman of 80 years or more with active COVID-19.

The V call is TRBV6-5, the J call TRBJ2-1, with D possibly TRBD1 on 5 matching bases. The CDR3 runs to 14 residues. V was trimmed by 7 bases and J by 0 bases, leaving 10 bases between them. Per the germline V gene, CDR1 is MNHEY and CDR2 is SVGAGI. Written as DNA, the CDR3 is TGTGCCAGCACACGGACATACTCCTACAATGAGCAGTTCTTC. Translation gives CASTRTYSYNEQFF.

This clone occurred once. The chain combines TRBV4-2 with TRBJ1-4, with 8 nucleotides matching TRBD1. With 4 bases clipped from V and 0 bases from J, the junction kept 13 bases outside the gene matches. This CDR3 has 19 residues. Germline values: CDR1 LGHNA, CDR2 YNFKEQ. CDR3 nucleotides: TGTGCCAGCAGCCTCTCTACCGGGACAGGCCGAGCAACTAATGAAAAACTGTTTTTT. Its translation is CASSLSTGTGRATNEKLFF.

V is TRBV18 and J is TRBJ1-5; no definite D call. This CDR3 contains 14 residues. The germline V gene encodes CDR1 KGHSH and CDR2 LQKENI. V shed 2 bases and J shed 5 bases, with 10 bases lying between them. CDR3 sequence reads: CASSPSRIDQPQHF. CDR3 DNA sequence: TGTGCCAGCTCACCATCCAGGATCGATCAGCCCCAGCATTTT.

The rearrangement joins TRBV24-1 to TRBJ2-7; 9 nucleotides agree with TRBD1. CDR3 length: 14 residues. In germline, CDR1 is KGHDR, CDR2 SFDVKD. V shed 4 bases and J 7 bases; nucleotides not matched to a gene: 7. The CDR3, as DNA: TGTGCCACCAGTGAGCCGGGACAGGGAAAGGAGCAGTACTTC. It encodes CATSEPGQGKEQYF.

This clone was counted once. CDR3 DNA: TGTGCCAGCAGTCGGAGGACCGGGGAGCTGTTTTTT. It is translated as CASSRRTGELFF. V and J are TRBV3-1 (or the pseudogene TRBV3-2) and TRBJ2-2, with a weak D call TRBD2 (5 bases). Trimming removed 6 bases from V and 5 bases from J, with 7 bases in between. Germline V gives CDR1 LGHDT, CDR2 YNNKEL (reference sequence). The CDR3 length is 12 residues.

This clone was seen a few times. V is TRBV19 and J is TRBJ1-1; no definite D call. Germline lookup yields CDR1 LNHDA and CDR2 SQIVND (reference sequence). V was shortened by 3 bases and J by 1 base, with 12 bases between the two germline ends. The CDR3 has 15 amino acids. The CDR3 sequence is CASSIFPQQNTEAFF. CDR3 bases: TGTGCCAGTAGTATTTTCCCACAGCAGAACACTGAAGCTTTCTTT.

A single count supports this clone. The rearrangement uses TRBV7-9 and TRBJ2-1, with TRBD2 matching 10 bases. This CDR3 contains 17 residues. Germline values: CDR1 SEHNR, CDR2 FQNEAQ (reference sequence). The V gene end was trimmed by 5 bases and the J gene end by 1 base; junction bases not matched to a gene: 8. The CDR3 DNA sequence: TGTGCCAGCAGCAAAGGACTAGCGGTATTGTCCTACAATGAGCAGTTCTTC. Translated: CASSKGLAVLSYNEQFF.

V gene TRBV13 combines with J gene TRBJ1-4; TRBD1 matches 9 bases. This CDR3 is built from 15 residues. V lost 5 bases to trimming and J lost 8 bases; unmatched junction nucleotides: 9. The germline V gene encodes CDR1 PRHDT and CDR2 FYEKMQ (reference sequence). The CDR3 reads CASSQPGQGIEKLFF. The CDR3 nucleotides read TGTGCCAGCAGCCAACCGGGACAGGGAATAGAAAAACTGTTTTTT.

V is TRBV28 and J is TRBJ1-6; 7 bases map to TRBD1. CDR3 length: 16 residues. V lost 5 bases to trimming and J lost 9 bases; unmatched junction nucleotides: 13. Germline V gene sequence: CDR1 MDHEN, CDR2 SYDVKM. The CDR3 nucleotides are TGTGCCAGCAGTCCGCTGACAGGGAAGTTGGGTTCACCCCTCCACTTT. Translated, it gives CASSPLTGKLGSPLHF.